This TCR beta chain was identified during a study of CD8 T cells in Susac syndrome. Study context: There were over 5 sequenced Susac syndrome patients with active disease and about eight in remission. When blood was collected, patients with Susac syndrome were therapy-naive, were taking corticosteroids, or were receiving intravenous immunoglobulin alone.

Negative isolation was used for CD8+ and CD4+ T cells, and FACS enrichment was applied to TEMRA cells. Reverse transcription of roughly 0.5 to 1 ug RNA was performed with random hexamers. The TCR beta CDR3 was amplified by immunoSEQ multiplex PCR across 54 Vbeta, 13 Jbeta. A single record per CDR3 protein comes from TCRdb applying MiXCR to the immunoSEQ multiplex PCR reads. The sample includes some 130,000 distinct CDR3 sequences, more than 85% of them seen just once. The CDR3 is 15 amino acids. Germline loops: CDR1 SQVTM, CDR2 ANQGSEA. Trimming took 7 bases from V and 0 from J, leaving 16 bases between them.

This receptor was identified in a human donor with Susac syndrome. The chain combines TRBV29-1 with TRBJ2-4; D is possibly TRBD1 or TRBD2 (7 bases each). The sequenced sample was CD8+ T cells from PBMCs. CDR3 DNA sequence: TGCAGCGGCCAGGGGGGGACTCTAGCCAAAAACATTCAGTACTTC. Protein product: CSGQGGTLAKNIQYF.